A selection of T cell receptor beta chains follows, all from one sample in a study of CD8 T cells in ankylosing spondylitis. TCRdb itself ran the 5' RACE reads through MiXCR, one entry per CDR3 protein. This sample has a few hundred thousand distinct CDR3 sequences, with less than 9.5% found just once. The sample was blood, either unsorted or a sorted T cell fraction (not recorded which). These receptor sequences come from a male donor with ankylosing spondylitis. CDR3s include the opening cysteine and the closing phenylalanine or tryptophan. A D gene is named only where the DNA matches it firmly. Clone size is not always given. Where it is, it says once, few, many or a class for expanded clones.

TRBJ2-1,NA,many,TRBV6-5,CASSYDSYYNEQFF,TGTGCCAGCAGTTACGACAGTTACTACAATGAGCAGTTCTTC
TRBJ2-1,TRBD1,many,TRBV29-1,CSVELDRETYNEQFF,TGCAGCGTTGAACTCGACAGGGAAACCTACAATGAGCAGTTCTTC
TRBJ2-2,NA,many,TRBV9,CASSVAGLGGELFF,TGTGCCAGCAGCGTAGCAGGGTTGGGCGGGGAGCTGTTTTTT
TRBJ2-2,TRBD2,NA,TRBV27,CASSSLATSGATGELFF,TGTGCCAGCAGTTCCCTCGCGACTAGCGGGGCGACCGGGGAGCTGTTTTTT
TRBJ1-3,NA,few,TRBV20-1,CSARDRKQNSGNTIYF,TGCAGTGCTAGAGATCGTAAGCAGAACTCTGGAAACACCATATATTTT
TRBJ2-2,TRBD2,many,TRBV20-1,CSARWGGRAGTGELFF,TGCAGTGCTAGATGGGGGGGGAGGGCCGGCACCGGGGAGCTGTTTTTT
TRBJ1-1,NA,NA,TRBV27,CASSFAQGNTEAFF,TGTGCCAGCAGTTTCGCACAGGGCAACACTGAAGCTTTCTTT
TRBJ2-5,NA,many,TRBV9,CASSVDPPGFGLQETQYF,TGTGCCAGCAGCGTAGACCCCCCGGGGTTCGGCCTTCAAGAGACCCAGTACTTC
TRBJ2-3,TRBD2,few,TRBV7-3,CASSPGLAGHTDTQYF,TGTGCCAGCAGCCCCGGACTAGCGGGGCACACAGATACGCAGTATTTT
TRBJ2-7,TRBD2,NA,TRBV6-2/TRBV6-3,CASSSGTSHEQYF,TGTGCCAGCAGTTCCGGGACTAGTCACGAGCAGTACTTC